What follows are 7 T cell receptor beta chains derived from one specimen sequenced in a study of CD8+ T cells in alopecia areata (dated by TCRdb to the late 2010s). The method behind the library was the immunoSEQ multiplex PCR assay. RNA was extracted from all samples and reverse transcribed into cDNA as template for TCR sequencing. What TCRdb holds here is the immuneACCESS table cut down to in-frame rearrangements. Part of the clones is not present; checked against another copy, under half of the missing clones reflect an unresolved V gene, and the others are unexplained. The sample table holds 130,000 to 150,000 clones, of which roughly 80% were seen once. The ten largest clones take up around a quarter of the sample. The time point label on this specimen signifies: approximately 4 weeks on oral tofacitinib. The treatment or condition label for this specimen denotes: oral pan-JAK inhibitor, 5-10 mg twice daily.

Here the sequenced sample was CD8+ T cells sorted from blood, taken at week 4, from a patient treated with tofacitinib. These receptors originate from a human donor with alopecia areata.

This clone was seen a single time. The chain is built from TRBV5-1 and TRBJ2-7; D gene uncertain. This CDR3 spans 13 amino acids. CDR1 is SGHRS, CDR2 YFSETQ, per germline. V was trimmed by 3 bases and J by 0 bases, leaving 7 bases between them. CDR3: CASSSRSSYEQYF. The CDR3 DNA reads TGCGCCAGCAGCTCCAGGAGCTCCTACGAGCAGTACTTC.

Details on this clone: In this CDR3 the conserved last residue, phenylalanine or tryptophan, is missing, so a read error is likely. The chain is built from TRBV2 and TRBJ2-7; 7 positions agree with TRBD1. Losses at the gene ends were 7 bases for V and 0 bases for J; bases not matched to a gene: 6. Germline CDR1 is SNHLY and CDR2 is FYNNEI. The CDR3 consists of 14 residues. DNA for the CDR3: TGTGCCAGCAAGGAGACAGGGCTCTCCTACGAGCAGTACCTC. Protein product: CASKETGLSYEQYL.

This clone showed up just a few times. The rearrangement links TRBV7-6 to TRBJ2-3; D uncertain. The CDR3 is 12 residues long. Trimming removed 2 bases from V and 9 bases from J, with 9 bases in between. Germline V gene data show CDR1 as SGHVS and CDR2 as FNYEAQ. CDR3 loop: CASSLSENTQYF. CDR3 sequence (DNA): TGTGCCAGCAGCTTAAGTGAAAACACGCAGTATTTT.

This CDR3 is CASSRAGRDEQFF. CDR3 DNA: TGTGCCAGCAGCCGGGCGGGGCGAGATGAGCAGTTCTTC. The chain employs TRBV7-9 and TRBJ2-1; a weak D match, TRBD2 (6 bases). V was clipped by 5 bases and J by 8 bases, with 13 bases between them. This CDR3 has 13 amino acids. Germline CDR1 and CDR2: SEHNR and FQNEAQ (reference sequence).

The table lists this clone with a count of one. Since the CDR3 does not end with the conserved phenylalanine or tryptophan, this likely comes from a read error. It is unclear where the CDR3 begins or ends on the DNA, so no DNA is shown, and the CDR3 is as TCRdb lists it. The CDR3 region is CATSRLGTPP. The chain couples TRBV15 to TRBJ2-7; the table gives TRBD2 as D, unverified against the DNA. Germline CDR1 LNHNV, CDR2 YYDKDF (reference sequence). Counting both end residues, the CDR3 totals 10 amino acids.

The J gene is TRBJ2-1, the V gene TRBV4-3; D uncertain. This CDR3 spans 15 amino acids. Germline V gene lookup returns CDR1 LGHNA and CDR2 YSLEER. V dropped 0 bases and J dropped 3 bases, with 9 bases sitting between them. The DNA of the CDR3 is TGCGCCAGCAGCCAAGAAGTGGGCAGCTACAATGAGCAGTTCTTC. It is translated as CASSQEVGSYNEQFF.

The J gene is TRBJ1-2, the V gene TRBV30, with D possibly being TRBD1 (5 bases). The CDR3 is 14 residues long. The germline V gene has CDR1 GTSNPN and CDR2 SVGIG (reference sequence). V was cut by 3 bases and J by 8 bases, with 19 bases left in between. The CDR3, as DNA: TGTGCCTGGAGCCTCTTTCAGGGAAGACACGGCTACACCTTC. Protein: CAWSLFQGRHGYTF.